Listed below are T cell receptor beta chains from one sample, sequenced in a study of STAT5B mutations in CD4+ large granular lymphocyte leukemia. TCRdb keeps only in-frame clones here, not all; method: immunoSEQ multiplex PCR. The table lists about 30,000 clones, around 70% of them singletons. The material sequenced was CD4+ T cells from blood buffy coats. These receptors all stem from a human donor in good health. CDR3s include the opening cysteine and the closing phenylalanine or tryptophan. D genes are given only for firm matches. The listing skips clone size in some rows; elsewhere it reads once, few, many or a size class.

>NA|NA|13|TRBV5-1|TRBJ2-1
CASSLDGAGPQFF
TGCGCCAGCAGCTTGGATGGGGCGGGGCCGCAGTTCTTC
>NA|TRBD2|14|TRBV19|TRBJ2-4
CASSPGGAKNIQYF
TGTGCCAGTAGCCCCGGGGGGGCCAAAAACATTCAGTACTTC
>NA|NA|15|TRBV7-8|TRBJ2-3
CASRSGGPRTDTQYF
TGTGCCAGCAGGTCGGGGGGCCCACGCACAGATACGCAGTATTTT
>few|TRBD1|13|TRBV5-4|TRBJ1-1
CASTGQGNTEAFF
TGTGCCAGCACCGGACAGGGGAACACTGAAGCTTTCTTT
>few|TRBD1|16|TRBV30|TRBJ1-6
CAWSPGQTTFGSPLHF
TGTGCCTGGAGTCCGGGACAGACAACTTTCGGATCACCCCTCCACTTT
>NA|TRBD1|17|TRBV6-1|TRBJ2-7
CASSGRQGRSPTYEQYF
TGTGCCAGCAGTGGACGACAGGGACGAAGCCCAACCTACGAGCAGTACTTC
>NA|TRBD2|15|TRBV28|TRBJ2-5
CASSLGTSGGGTQYF
TGTGCCAGCAGTCTCGGGACTAGCGGGGGTGGGACCCAGTACTTC
>NA|NA|15|TRBV2|TRBJ1-3
CASSLRPGAGNTIYF
TGTGCCAGCAGTCTTAGACCAGGAGCTGGAAACACCATATATTTT
>NA|NA|11|TRBV7-9|TRBJ1-6
CASSSVAPLHF
TGTGCCAGCAGCAGTGTGGCACCCCTCCACTTT
>NA|TRBD1|16|TRBV5-1|TRBJ1-3
CASSRWDRGPGNTIYF
TGCGCCAGCAGCCGATGGGACAGGGGGCCTGGAAACACCATATATTTT
>few|NA|12|TRBV5-4|TRBJ1-1
CASSLDRGGAFF
TGTGCCAGCAGCTTGGATCGGGGTGGAGCTTTCTTT
>few|NA|15|TRBV28|TRBJ1-2
CASSSTATANYGYTF
TGTGCCAGCAGTTCCACCGCCACAGCTAACTATGGCTACACCTTC
>NA|NA|17|TRBV18|TRBJ2-5
CASSPVSGSPITETQYF
TGTGCCAGCTCACCCGTTAGTGGCAGCCCAATTACGGAGACCCAGTACTTC
>NA|NA|15|TRBV19|TRBJ1-5
CASSISGRENQPQHF
TGTGCCAGTAGTATTTCGGGGCGAGAAAATCAGCCCCAGCATTTT
>NA|NA|11|TRBV6-5|TRBJ1-1
CASFNRVEAFF
TGTGCCAGCTTCAACAGGGTGGAAGCTTTCTTT
>NA|TRBD1|14|TRBV6-5|TRBJ1-1
CASSSTGVKTEAFF
TGTGCCAGCAGCTCGACAGGGGTAAAAACTGAAGCTTTCTTT
>few|NA|14|TRBV30|TRBJ1-2
CAWQRTVTRYGYTF
TGTGCCTGGCAACGGACGGTTACCCGCTATGGCTACACCTTC
>NA|NA|15|TRBV14|TRBJ2-2
CASSHARGYTGELFF
TGTGCCAGCAGCCATGCGAGGGGGTACACCGGGGAGCTGTTTTTT
>NA|NA|11|TRBV29-1|TRBJ2-3
CSVENSNTQYF
TGCAGCGTTGAAAACAGCAATACGCAGTATTTT
>few|NA|14|TRBV5-4|TRBJ2-4
CASSSGGVQNIQYF
TGTGCCAGCAGCTCGGGCGGGGTCCAAAACATTCAGTACTTC
>NA|NA|12|TRBV9|TRBJ2-3
CASSVDLDTQYF
TGTGCCAGCAGCGTAGATCTAGATACGCAGTATTTT
>NA|NA|16|TRBV18|TRBJ1-1
CASSPLVQGRDTEAFF
TGTGCCAGCTCACCACTGGTGCAGGGGAGGGACACTGAAGCTTTCTTT
>NA|TRBD1|16|TRBV7-2|TRBJ2-5
CASSSVAGQERETQYF
TGTGCCAGCAGCTCGGTGGCGGGACAGGAGAGAGAGACCCAGTACTTC
>NA|NA|13|TRBV6-6|TRBJ2-5
CASSLTRQETQYF
TGTGCCAGCTCCCTGACTAGACAAGAGACCCAGTACTTC
>NA|TRBD2|15|TRBV27|TRBJ2-3
CASSPPGLGPDTQYF
TGTGCCAGCAGTCCGCCGGGACTAGGGCCAGATACGCAGTATTTT
>few|NA|13|TRBV28|TRBJ1-2
CASTAGARYGYTF
TGTGCCAGCACGGCAGGGGCGAGGTATGGCTACACCTTC
>NA|TRBD1|15|TRBV28|TRBJ1-3
CASSRFQGAGNTIYF
TGTGCCAGCAGTAGGTTCCAGGGGGCTGGAAACACCATATATTTT
>NA|TRBD2|16|TRBV7-2|TRBJ2-1
CASSLAYSGGFNEQFF
TGTGCCAGCAGCTTAGCGTATAGCGGGGGGTTCAATGAGCAGTTCTTC
>few|NA|14|TRBV6-5|TRBJ2-3
CASSYSASADTQYF
TGTGCCAGCAGTTACTCGGCTAGTGCAGATACGCAGTATTTT
>NA|NA|12|TRBV29-1|TRBJ2-1
CSVHRGGNEQFF
TGCAGCGTGCACAGGGGAGGCAATGAGCAGTTCTTC
>few|NA|13|TRBV19|TRBJ2-5
CASSRTAKETQYF
TGTGCCAGTAGTCGGACAGCTAAAGAGACCCAGTACTTC
>NA|TRBD2|16|TRBV15|TRBJ2-2
CATSRDQSGVTGELFF
TGTGCCACCAGCAGAGACCAGAGCGGGGTCACCGGGGAGCTGTTTTTT
>NA|NA|14|TRBV11-2|TRBJ2-3
CASSLDRFQDTQYF
TGTGCCAGCAGCTTAGATCGCTTCCAAGATACGCAGTATTTT
>NA|TRBD1|12|TRBV29-1|TRBJ1-1
CSPGGVNTEAFF
TGCAGCCCAGGGGGTGTGAACACTGAAGCTTTCTTT